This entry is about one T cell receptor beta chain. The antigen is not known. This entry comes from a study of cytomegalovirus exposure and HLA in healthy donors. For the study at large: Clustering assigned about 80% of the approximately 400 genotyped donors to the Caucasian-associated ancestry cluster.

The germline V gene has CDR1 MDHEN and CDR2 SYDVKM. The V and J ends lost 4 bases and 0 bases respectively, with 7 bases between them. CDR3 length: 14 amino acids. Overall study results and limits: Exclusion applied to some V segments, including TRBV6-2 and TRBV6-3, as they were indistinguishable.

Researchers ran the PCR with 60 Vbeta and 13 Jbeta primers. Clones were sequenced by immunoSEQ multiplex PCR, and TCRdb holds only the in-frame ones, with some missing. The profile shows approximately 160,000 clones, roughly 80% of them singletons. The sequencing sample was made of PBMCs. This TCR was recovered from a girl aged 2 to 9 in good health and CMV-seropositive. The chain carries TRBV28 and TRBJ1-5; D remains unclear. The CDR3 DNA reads TGTGCCAGCAGTTCTTTAAATAGCAATCAGCCCCAGCATTTT. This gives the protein CASSSLNSNQPQHF. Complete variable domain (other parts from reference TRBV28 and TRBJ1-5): DVKVTQSSRYLVKRTGEKVFLECVQDMDHENMFWYRQDPGLGLRLIYFSYDVKMKEKGDIPEGYSVSREKKERFSLILESASTNQTSMYLCASSSLNSNQPQHFGDGTRLSIL.